This TCR beta chain was documented in a study of identical twins. Regarding the study as a whole: Twin-shared out-of-frame alpha sequences showed excess low generation probability. Conclusions came from cross-sectional statistical analysis, not from following the same donors. Fewer insertions marked abundant cord blood beta clonotypes; young adult naive trended weakly, memory not at all.

This clonotype was picked up many times. Its antigen is unidentified. This CDR3 is 14 amino acids long. V lost 3 bases to trimming and J lost 5 bases; unmatched junction nucleotides: 6. Per the germline V gene, CDR1 is SGDLS and CDR2 is YYNGEE. Template switching supplied a universal primer site; unique molecular identifiers were carried on the cDNA. MiXCR, applied by TCRdb to the 5' RACE reads, yields one record per CDR3 protein. The sample comprises roughly 1.6 million distinct CDR3 sequences, about 32% of which are singletons, and 0.25% to 0.3% rests with the top ten. The chain uses TRBV9 and TRBJ1-2, with TRBD1 matching 8 bases. Sequencing was carried out using cord blood. The sequence was collected from a newborn girl in good health. In nucleotides, the CDR3 is TGTGCCAGCAGCGGCCCGGACAGGGTTTATGGCTACACCTTC. It translates to CASSGPDRVYGYTF.